This T cell receptor beta chain was captured in a study of cytomegalovirus exposure and HLA in healthy donors. The PCR used 60 Vbeta and 13 Jbeta primers. In the study's own analysis: Later work found around 85 million unique TCR beta chains, with about 10 million shared. TCRdb's copy holds only in-frame clones and misses some; the assay was immunoSEQ multiplex PCR. V, J and clone size are those of that table, while D and trimming were read from the DNA. Altogether more than 90,000 clones are present, roughly 80% being singletons, with the ten largest covering about 0.79%. Overall study findings and caveats: Follow-up analysis found HLA locus-dependent TCR association rates, highest for DRB1 and lowest for HLA-C. CMV antigen specificity was confirmed in vitro for three CMV-associated chains. Usually a TCR sequence was rare, but some public TCRs were found in many donors.

On this clone itself: Its matching antigen is unknown.

CDR3 length: 15 residues. Germline CDR1 and CDR2: MNHNS and SASEGT. With 2 bases removed from V and 0 bases from J, the gap between germline ends came to 10 bases. The sequencing input was PBMCs. The sequence was collected from a woman in her fifties or sixties in good health and CMV-seronegative. J is TRBJ1-2 and V is TRBV6-1; D ambiguous. The CDR3, as DNA: TGTGCCAGCAGTGAAAATCACAGCCCTAACTATGGCTACACCTTC. This codes for CASSENHSPNYGYTF.